This T cell receptor (beta chain) was observed in a study of shared clonotypes between healthy human individuals (TCRdb year 2020). Context from the whole study: The cohort comprised a couple of women and a few men aged 18 to 49 years. Per donor, three plates each were used for CD4 naive and CD4 memory, two for CD8 naive, and one for CD8 memory. To estimate repertoire size and how much clonotype sharing occurs between individuals, the study deeply sequenced the blood TCR repertoires of a handful of healthy adults. To increase sequencing depth and limit assay-specific biases, TCR repertoire library preparation and sequencing were carried out by different laboratories using diverse techniques. Each donor's leukapheresis produced roughly between about 0.8 and 8.9 billion PBMCs.

This clone came up once. Its antigen target is currently unknown. No clone much larger than this one lies a single base away; base qualities are absent. This CDR3 is also generated by other DNA sequences in the sample. Including cysteine and phenylalanine, the CDR3 has 15 amino acids. The DNA shown is the 45-base CDR3, in frame from base 1. Trimming removed 0 bases from V and 0 bases from J, leaving 8 bases between the germline ends. CDR1 and CDR2, per the germline V gene, are SGDLS and YYNGEE. Using the deep immunoSEQ assay, multiplex PCR amplified TCR CDR3 regions from genomic DNA. Genomic DNA extracted from each cell subset was distributed evenly over all wells of several immunoSEQ 96-well plates, and each plate served as one replicate. For sorted subsets, roughly 0.2 ug genomic DNA, equal to 30,000 or so T cell genomes, was loaded into each replicate PCR. The purified libraries were quantified using a Qubit 3.0 fluorometer, sized with a Bioanalyzer 2100, and then quantified again using the KAPA Library Quantification kit. Every immunoSEQ 96-well plate was sequenced on a separate single-read 150-cycle Illumina NextSeq 550 flow cell. For the original study's pipeline: Because the immunoSEQ output held only junctional sequences and lacked quality scores, the filtering could not match the filtering applied to full-length reads. To assign V/J genes and CDR3, sequences were annotated using PyIR, a Python wrapper for IgBLAST v1.9, with IMGT germline references. Any read was removed if the V/J assignment was weak (E-value above 1e-6), the CDR3 was missing, or the read contained stop codons, out-of-frame junctions, or ambiguous translated residues. A V3J clonotype was defined by an identical inferred V gene, J gene, and CDR3 amino acid sequence. The percentage overlap between two repertoires was calculated by dividing the number of shared unique clonotypes by the size of the smaller repertoire. Richness of each repertoire was evaluated using RTK rarefaction, the Chao1 estimator, and Recon v2.1 estimates of unobserved clonotypes. Generation probabilities were computed with OLGA for all TCRbeta clonotypes obtained by the gDNA method from a few donors. Drawn from immuneACCESS, this table holds only the in-frame rearrangements with V and J called that TCRdb kept. Clones are partly lost; checked studies trace under half to an unresolved V gene and leave the rest unexplained. V and J calls and clone size are as listed in that table; D and trimming were resolved from the DNA. For this sample there are 2 million to 3 million clones; under 95% appear just once. The ten most abundant clones make up approximately 0.35% of the sample.

The donors were healthy, HIV-negative adults who had no recently reported acute infections or vaccinations. Every donor was a Caucasian adult residing in Nashville, Tennessee, USA. CD4+ T cells were enriched by magnetic negative selection, after which naive cells were positively selected on CD45RA and the negative fraction was taken as the memory subset. Blood was obtained by leukapheresis, after which PBMCs were separated by Ficoll-Histopaque density gradient centrifugation and cryopreserved in liquid nitrogen vapor phase. Analytical flow cytometry was used to check the purity and quantity of each magnetically sorted T cell population. Each sorted fraction had its genomic DNA isolated and then quantified by UV absorbance on a Nanodrop 2000c. The full study reports these points: Naive subsets generally had larger estimated clonotype richness than memory subsets did. About 5% of naive CD4, around 3.5% of naive CD8, approximately 2.2% of memory CD4, and over 0.35% of memory CD8 clonotypes were shared across several donors. Higher generation probabilities were observed for clonotypes shared by all four sorted-subset donors than for non-shared clonotypes. Only blood was sampled, and tissue TCR repertoires likely differ from those in blood. Because the study included only a small number of donors, the genetic and exposure-history diversity represented was limited. Pairwise subsampling led to the expectation that sequencing depth would affect the degree of clonotype sharing among donors. Rarefaction of sorted-subset datasets indicated incomplete sequencing despite the large sequencing depth.

Sequencing was carried out using naive CD4+ T cells from PBMCs. In light of the paper, this sample's cell subset or site label describes: CD45RA+ positively selected. This sequence uses TRBV9 and TRBJ2-3, and perhaps TRBD2 as D gene, on 6 matching bases. This receptor was taken from a man aged 18 to 29 in good health. Some clones in this sample may be carry-over from other donors' samples. The CDR3 region reads CASSVVGTSTDTQYF. Read as DNA, the sequence is TGTGCCAGCAGCGTAGTAGGGACTAGCACAGATACGCAGTATTTT.